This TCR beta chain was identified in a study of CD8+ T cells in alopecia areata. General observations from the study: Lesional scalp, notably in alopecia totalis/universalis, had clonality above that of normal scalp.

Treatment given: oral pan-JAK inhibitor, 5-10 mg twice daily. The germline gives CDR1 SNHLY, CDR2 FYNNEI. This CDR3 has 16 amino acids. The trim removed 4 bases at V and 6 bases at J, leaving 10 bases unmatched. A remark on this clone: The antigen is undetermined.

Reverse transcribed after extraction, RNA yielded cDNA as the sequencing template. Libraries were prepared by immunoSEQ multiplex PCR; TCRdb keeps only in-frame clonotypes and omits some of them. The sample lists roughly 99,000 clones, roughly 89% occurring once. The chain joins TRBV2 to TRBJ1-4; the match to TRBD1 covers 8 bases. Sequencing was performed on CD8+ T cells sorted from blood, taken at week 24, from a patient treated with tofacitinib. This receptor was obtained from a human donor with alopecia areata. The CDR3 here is CASSVLYRGVDEKLFF. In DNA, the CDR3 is TGTGCCAGCAGTGTACTCTACAGGGGGGTAGATGAAAAACTGTTTTTT.